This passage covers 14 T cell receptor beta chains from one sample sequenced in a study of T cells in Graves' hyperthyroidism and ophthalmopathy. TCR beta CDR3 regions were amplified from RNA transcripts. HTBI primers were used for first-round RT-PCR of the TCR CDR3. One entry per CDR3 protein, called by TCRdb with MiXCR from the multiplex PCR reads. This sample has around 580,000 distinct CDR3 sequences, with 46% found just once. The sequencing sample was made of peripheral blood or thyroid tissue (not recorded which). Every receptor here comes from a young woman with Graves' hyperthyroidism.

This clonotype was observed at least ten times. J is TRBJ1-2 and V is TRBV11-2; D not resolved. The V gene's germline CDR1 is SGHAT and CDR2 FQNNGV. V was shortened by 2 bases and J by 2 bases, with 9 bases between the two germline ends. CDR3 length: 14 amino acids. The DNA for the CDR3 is TGTGCCAGCAGCTTATTTACGCAAAACTATGGCTACACCTTC. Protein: CASSLFTQNYGYTF.

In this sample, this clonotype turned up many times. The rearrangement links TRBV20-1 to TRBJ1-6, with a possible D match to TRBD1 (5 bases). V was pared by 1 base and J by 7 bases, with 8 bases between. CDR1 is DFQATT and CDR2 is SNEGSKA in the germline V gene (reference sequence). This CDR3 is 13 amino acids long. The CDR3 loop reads CSARVDKNSPLHF. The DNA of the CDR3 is TGCAGTGCTAGAGTGGACAAGAATTCACCCCTCCACTTT.

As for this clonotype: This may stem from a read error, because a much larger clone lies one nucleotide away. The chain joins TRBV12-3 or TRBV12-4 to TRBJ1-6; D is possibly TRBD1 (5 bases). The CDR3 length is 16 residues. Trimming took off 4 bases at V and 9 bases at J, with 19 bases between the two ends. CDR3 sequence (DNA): TGTGCCAGCAGTTCCCGGGGCCTAAAGCGGTTTTCACCCCTCCACTTT. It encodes CASSSRGLKRFSPLHF.

The CDR3 DNA follows: TGTGCCAGCAGCAGCGCGGGAGCCCCCGTGGATACGCAGTATAATTCACCCCTCCACTTT. This codes for CASSSAGAPVDTQYNSPLHF. This chain uses TRBV7-2 with TRBJ1-6; D not certain. The ends were cut back, 5 bases at V and 4 bases at J, with 27 bases in the middle. Germline V gene data show CDR1 as SGHTA and CDR2 as FQGNSA. This CDR3 spans 20 amino acids.

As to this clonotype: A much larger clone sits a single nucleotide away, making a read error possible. CDR3 residues: CASSYRESYEQHF. The DNA of the CDR3 is TGTGCCAGCAGTTACCGAGAGTCCTACGAGCAGCACTTC. The chain links TRBV7-2 to TRBJ2-7; D remains unclear. CDR3 length equals 13 residues. Germline V CDR1 and CDR2: SGHTA, FQGNSA. Supplemented by reference TRBV7-2 and TRBJ2-7, the full variable domain reads GAGVSQSPSNKVTEKGKDVELRCDPISGHTALYWYRQSLGQGLEFLIYFQGNSAPDKSGLPSDRFSAERTGGSVSTLTIQRTQQEDSAVYLCASSYRESYEQHFGPGTRLTVT.

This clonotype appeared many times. CDR3 region: CASSGGLFTIYF. The CDR3 bases are TGTGCCAGCTCGGGAGGCCTATTTACCATATATTTT. The chain carries TRBV2 and TRBJ1-3; no reliable D call. Germline loops: CDR1 SNHLY, CDR2 FYNNEI. This CDR3 contains 12 residues. Trimming took 8 bases from V and 10 from J, leaving 15 bases between them.

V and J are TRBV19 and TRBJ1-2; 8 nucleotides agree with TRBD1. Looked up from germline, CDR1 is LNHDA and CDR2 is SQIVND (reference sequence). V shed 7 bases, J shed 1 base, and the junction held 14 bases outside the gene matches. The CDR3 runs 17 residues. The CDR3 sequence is CASKTQGGSSDNYGYTF. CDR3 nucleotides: TGTGCCAGTAAAACACAGGGGGGGAGTTCGGATAACTATGGCTACACCTTC.

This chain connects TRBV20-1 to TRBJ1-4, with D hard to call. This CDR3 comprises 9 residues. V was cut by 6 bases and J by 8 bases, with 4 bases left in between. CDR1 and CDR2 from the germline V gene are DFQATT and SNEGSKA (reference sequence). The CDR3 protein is CSASEKLFF. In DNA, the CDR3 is TGCAGTGCCTCAGAAAAACTGTTTTTT.

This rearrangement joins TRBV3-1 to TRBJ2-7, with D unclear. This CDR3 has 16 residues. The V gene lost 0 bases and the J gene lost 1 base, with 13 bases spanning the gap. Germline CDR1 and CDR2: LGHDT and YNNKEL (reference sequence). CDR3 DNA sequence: TGTGCCAGCAGCCAAGATTTCCCCCACCGGTCCTACGAGCAGTACTTC. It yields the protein CASSQDFPHRSYEQYF.

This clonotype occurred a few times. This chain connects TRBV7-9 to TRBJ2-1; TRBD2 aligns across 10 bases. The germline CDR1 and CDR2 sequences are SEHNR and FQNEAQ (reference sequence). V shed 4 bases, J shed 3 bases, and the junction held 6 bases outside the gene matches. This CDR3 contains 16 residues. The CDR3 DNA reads TGTGCCAGCAGCTCTCCACTAGCGGGAAGCTACAATGAGCAGTTCTTC. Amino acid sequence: CASSSPLAGSYNEQFF.

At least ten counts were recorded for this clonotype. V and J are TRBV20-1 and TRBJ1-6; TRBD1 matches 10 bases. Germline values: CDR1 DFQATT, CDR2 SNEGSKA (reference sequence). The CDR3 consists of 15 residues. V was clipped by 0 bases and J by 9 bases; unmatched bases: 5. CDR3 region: CSARDGTGASSPLHF. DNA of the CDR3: TGCAGTGCTAGAGATGGGACAGGGGCTAGTTCACCCCTCCACTTT.

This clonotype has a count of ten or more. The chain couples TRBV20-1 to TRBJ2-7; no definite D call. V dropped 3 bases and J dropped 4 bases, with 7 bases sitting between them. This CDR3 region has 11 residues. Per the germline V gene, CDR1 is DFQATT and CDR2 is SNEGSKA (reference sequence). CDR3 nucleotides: TGCAGTGCTAGGGTTCTTTACGAGCAGTACTTC. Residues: CSARVLYEQYF.

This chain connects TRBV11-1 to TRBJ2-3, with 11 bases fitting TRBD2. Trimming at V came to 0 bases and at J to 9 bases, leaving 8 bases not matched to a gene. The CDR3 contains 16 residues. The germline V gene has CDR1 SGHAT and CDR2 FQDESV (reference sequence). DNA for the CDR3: TGTGCCAGCAGCTTAGCGGTACTAGCGGGAGTGAGGACGCAGTATTTT. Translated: CASSLAVLAGVRTQYF.

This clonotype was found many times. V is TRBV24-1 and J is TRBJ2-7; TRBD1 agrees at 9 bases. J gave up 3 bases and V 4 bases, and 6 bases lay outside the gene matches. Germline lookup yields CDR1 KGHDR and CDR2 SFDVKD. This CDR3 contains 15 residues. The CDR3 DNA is TGTGCCACCAGTGAAACGACGGGACAGGGCTACGAGCAGTACTTC. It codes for CATSETTGQGYEQYF.